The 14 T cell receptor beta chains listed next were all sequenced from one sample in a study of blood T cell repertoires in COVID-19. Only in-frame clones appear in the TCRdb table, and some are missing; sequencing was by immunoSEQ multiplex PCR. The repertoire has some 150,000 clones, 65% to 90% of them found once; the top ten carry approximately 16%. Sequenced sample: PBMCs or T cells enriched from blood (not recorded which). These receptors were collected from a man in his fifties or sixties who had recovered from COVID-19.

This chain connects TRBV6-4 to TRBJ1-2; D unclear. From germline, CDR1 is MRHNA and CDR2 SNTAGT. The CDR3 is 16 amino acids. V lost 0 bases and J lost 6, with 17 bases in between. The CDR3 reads CASSDSYYSPRHGYTF. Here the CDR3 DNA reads TGTGCCAGCAGTGACTCGTATTATTCCCCGCGTCATGGCTACACCTTC.

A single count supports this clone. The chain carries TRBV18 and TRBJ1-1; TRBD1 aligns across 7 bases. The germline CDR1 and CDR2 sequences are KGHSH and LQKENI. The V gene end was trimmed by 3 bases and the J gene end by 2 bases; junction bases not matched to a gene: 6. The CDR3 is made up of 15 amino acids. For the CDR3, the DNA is TGTGCCAGCTCACCTTTGGGACAGTTAAACACTGAAGCTTTCTTT. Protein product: CASSPLGQLNTEAFF.

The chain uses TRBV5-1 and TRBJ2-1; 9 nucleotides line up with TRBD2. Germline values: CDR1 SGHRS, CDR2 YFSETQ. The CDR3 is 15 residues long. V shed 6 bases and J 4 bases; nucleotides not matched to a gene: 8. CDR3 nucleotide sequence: TGCGCCAGCACTATAGCGGGGGCGACATACAATGAGCAGTTCTTC. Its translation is CASTIAGATYNEQFF.

The DNA of the CDR3 is TGTGCCAGCAGACAAGCGGGTCGTTCCAATGAGCAGTTCTTC. Protein sequence: CASRQAGRSNEQFF. The genes are TRBV6-5 and TRBJ2-1, with D possibly TRBD2 on 6 matching bases. The CDR3 length is 14 residues. V dropped 6 bases and J dropped 6 bases, with 15 bases sitting between them. Germline V CDR1 and CDR2: MNHEY, SVGAGI.

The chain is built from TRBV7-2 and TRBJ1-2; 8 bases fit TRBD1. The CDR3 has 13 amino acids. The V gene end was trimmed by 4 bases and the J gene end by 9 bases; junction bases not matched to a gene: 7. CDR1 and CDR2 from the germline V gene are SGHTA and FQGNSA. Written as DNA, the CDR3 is TGTGCCAGCAGCTCATCCTGGACAGGGAGCTACACCTTC. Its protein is CASSSSWTGSYTF.

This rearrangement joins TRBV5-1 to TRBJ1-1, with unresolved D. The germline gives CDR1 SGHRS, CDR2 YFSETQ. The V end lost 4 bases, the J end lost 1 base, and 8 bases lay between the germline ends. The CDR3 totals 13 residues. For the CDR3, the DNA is TGCGCCAGCAGCAGTGAGGGGAACACTGAAGCTTTCTTT. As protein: CASSSEGNTEAFF.

The CDR3: CALDRGLTGELFF. In nucleotides, the CDR3 is TGTGCCCTGGACAGGGGGTTGACCGGGGAGCTGTTTTTT. The rearrangement uses TRBV30 and TRBJ2-2, with 10 bases aligning to TRBD1. After removal of 8 bases from V and 5 bases from J, the junction contained 5 bases not matched to a gene. Germline assignment: CDR1 GTSNPN and CDR2 SVGIG (reference sequence). The CDR3 loop spans 13 amino acids.

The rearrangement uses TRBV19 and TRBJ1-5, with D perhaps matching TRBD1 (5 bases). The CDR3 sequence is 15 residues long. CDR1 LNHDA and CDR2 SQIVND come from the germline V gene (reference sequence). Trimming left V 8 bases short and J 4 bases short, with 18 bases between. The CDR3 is CASQPPTGRNQPQHF. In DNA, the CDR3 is TGTGCCAGTCAGCCCCCAACAGGACGGAATCAGCCCCAGCATTTT.

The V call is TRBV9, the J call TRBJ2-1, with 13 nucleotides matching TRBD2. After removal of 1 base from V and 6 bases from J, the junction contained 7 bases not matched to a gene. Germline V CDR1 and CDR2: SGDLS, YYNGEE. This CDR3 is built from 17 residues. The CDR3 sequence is CASSVQTSGGVSNEQFF. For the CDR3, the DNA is TGTGCCAGCAGCGTACAAACTAGCGGGGGGGTAAGCAATGAGCAGTTCTTC.

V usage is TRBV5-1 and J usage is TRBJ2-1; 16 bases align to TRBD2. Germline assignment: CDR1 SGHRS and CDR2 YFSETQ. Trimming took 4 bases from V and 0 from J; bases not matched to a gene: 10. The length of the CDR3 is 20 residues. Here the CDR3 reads CASSPVGTSGGGNSYNEQFF. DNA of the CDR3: TGCGCCAGCAGCCCCGTGGGGACTAGCGGGGGGGGGAACTCCTACAATGAGCAGTTCTTC.

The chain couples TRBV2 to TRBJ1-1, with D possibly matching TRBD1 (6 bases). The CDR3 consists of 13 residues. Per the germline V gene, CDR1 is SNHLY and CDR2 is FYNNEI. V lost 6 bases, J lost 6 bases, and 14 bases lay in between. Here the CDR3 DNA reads TGTGCCAGCAGGGTACAGGGTACCGCTGAAGCTTTCTTT. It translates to CASRVQGTAEAFF.

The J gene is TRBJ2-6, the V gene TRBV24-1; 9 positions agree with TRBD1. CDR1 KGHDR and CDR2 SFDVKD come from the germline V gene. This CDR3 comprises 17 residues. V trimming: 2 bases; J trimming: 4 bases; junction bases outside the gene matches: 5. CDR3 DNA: TGTGCCACCAGTGATTCGGGACAGGGCAACGGGGCCAACGTCCTGACTTTC. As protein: CATSDSGQGNGANVLTF.

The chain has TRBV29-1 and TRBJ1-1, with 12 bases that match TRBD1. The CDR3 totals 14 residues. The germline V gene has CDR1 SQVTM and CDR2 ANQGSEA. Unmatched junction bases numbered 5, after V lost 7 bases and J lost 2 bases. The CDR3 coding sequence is TGCAGCGCCCAGGGACAGGGGGCCAACACTGAAGCTTTCTTT. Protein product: CSAQGQGANTEAFF.

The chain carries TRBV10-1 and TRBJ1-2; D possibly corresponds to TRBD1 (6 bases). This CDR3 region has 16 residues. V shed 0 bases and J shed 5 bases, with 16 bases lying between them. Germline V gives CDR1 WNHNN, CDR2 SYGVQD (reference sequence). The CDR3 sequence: CASSESGASQEYGYTF. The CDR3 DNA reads TGCGCCAGCAGTGAGTCGGGGGCAAGTCAGGAATATGGCTACACCTTC.